The 14 T cell receptor beta chains presented below share a single source sample, sequenced in a study of shared clonotypes between healthy human individuals. Data came from immunoSEQ multiplex PCR; TCRdb stores just in-frame clones and leaves some out. The sample carries 800,000 or so clones, 90% to 97% recorded once. Positively selected for CCR7, the CD45RO-negative cells used as naive CD8 cells excluded terminally differentiated effector memory CD45RA+ cells. The specimen sequenced was naive CD8+ T cells sorted from blood. Source of these receptors: a man in his thirties or forties in good health.

The rearrangement joins TRBV6-5 to TRBJ1-2; the D gene is possibly TRBD1 (5 bases). With 2 bases removed from V and 3 bases from J, the gap between germline ends came to 10 bases. CDR1 MNHEY and CDR2 SVGAGI come from the germline V gene. The CDR3 length is 14 residues. The CDR3 spells CASSYTGGYYGYTF. DNA of the CDR3: TGTGCCAGCAGTTACACCGGGGGGTACTATGGCTACACCTTC.

The chain couples TRBV11-2 to TRBJ2-5, with TRBD2 matching over 8 bases. Germline-derived CDR1 and CDR2 are SGHAT and FQNNGV. This CDR3 is built from 16 residues. Germline trimming cut 1 base from V and 6 bases from J; bases unmatched to any gene: 10. CDR3 nucleotides: TGTGCCAGCAGCTTAGCCGTAGCGGGAACGTTGCAGACCCAGTACTTC. As protein: CASSLAVAGTLQTQYF.

CDR3 region: CASSRGTDGGYTF. The CDR3 region has the DNA TGTGCCAGCAGCCGCGGGACAGATGGGGGCTACACCTTC. The chain links TRBV7-3 to TRBJ1-2, with 7 nucleotides matching TRBD1. CDR1 SGHTA and CDR2 FQGTGA come from the germline V gene. V lost 5 bases to trimming and J lost 8 bases; unmatched junction nucleotides: 8. The CDR3 runs to 13 residues.

The chain carries TRBV2 and TRBJ2-1, with 8 bases matching TRBD1. The CDR3 is made up of 14 amino acids. Germline loops: CDR1 SNHLY, CDR2 FYNNEI. Unmatched junction bases numbered 7, after V lost 6 bases and J lost 6 bases. The CDR3 spells CASRGQGGRNEQFF. CDR3 in DNA: TGTGCCAGCAGAGGACAGGGAGGCCGCAATGAGCAGTTCTTC.

The chain combines TRBV5-6 with TRBJ1-5; no definite D call. Per germline, CDR1 SGHDT and CDR2 YYEEEE. V gave up 2 bases and J gave up 3 bases, with 9 bases separating them. The CDR3 has 14 residues. The CDR3 loop reads CASSFRGINQPQHF. CDR3 DNA sequence: TGTGCCAGCAGCTTTCGAGGGATCAATCAGCCCCAGCATTTT.

The chain links TRBV10-3 to TRBJ1-5; TRBD1 is a possible D gene (5 bases). Germline loops: CDR1 ENHRY, CDR2 SYGVKD. The CDR3 is 14 residues long. Trimming pared 10 bases from V and 3 bases from J, leaving 16 bases between. The CDR3 DNA is TGTGCCACTAGACCAGGGCTTAACAATCAGCCCCAGCATTTT. It specifies CATRPGLNNQPQHF.

Note on this clone: This specimen includes other DNA sequences encoding the same CDR3. V usage is TRBV27 and J usage is TRBJ2-6; D is ambiguous. This CDR3 contains 15 residues. V was cut by 5 bases and J by 0 bases, with 8 bases left in between. Germline lookup yields CDR1 MNHEY and CDR2 SMNVEV (reference sequence). CDR3 amino acids: CASSPDFSGANVLTF. The CDR3 DNA reads as TGTGCCAGCAGTCCCGACTTCTCTGGGGCCAACGTCCTGACTTTC. Full variable domain (missing parts from reference TRBV27 and TRBJ2-6): EAQVTQNPRYLITVTGKKLTVTCSQNMNHEYMSWYRQDPGLGLRQIYYSMNVEVTDKGDVPEGYKVSRKEKRNFPLILESPSPNQTSLYFCASSPDFSGANVLTFGAGSRLTVL.

The rearrangement joins TRBV27 to TRBJ1-4; 9 nucleotides align to TRBD1. V gave up 7 bases and J gave up 8 bases; unmatched junction bases: 11. CDR1 is MNHEY and CDR2 is SMNVEV in the germline V gene (reference sequence). The length of the CDR3 is 15 residues. CDR3 sequence: CASKTRDRESEKLFF. CDR3 in DNA: TGTGCCAGCAAAACCAGGGACAGGGAGTCCGAAAAACTGTTTTTT.

The chain carries TRBV5-5 and TRBJ2-7, with TRBD1 matching 7 bases. CDR3 size: 15 residues. V was pared by 4 bases and J by 6 bases, with 13 bases of the junction left unmatched. Germline CDR1 and CDR2: SGHKS and YYEKEE (reference sequence). CDR3 in amino acids: CASSHEGAMVREQYF. CDR3 DNA sequence: TGTGCCAGCAGCCATGAGGGGGCTATGGTCCGCGAGCAGTACTTC.

The V gene is TRBV11-2, the J gene TRBJ2-7; D remains ambiguous. Germline V gene lookup returns CDR1 SGHAT and CDR2 FQNNGV. This CDR3 spans 11 amino acids. Trimming shortened V by 10 bases and J by 2 bases, and 9 bases separated the two germline ends. This CDR3 is CATRTAYEQYF. DNA of the CDR3: TGTGCCACCCGAACAGCCTACGAGCAGTACTTC. Full variable domain (rest looked up from reference TRBV11-2 and TRBJ2-7): EAGVAQSPRYKIIEKRQSVAFWCNPISGHATLYWYQQILGQGPKLLIQFQNNGVVDDSQLPKDRFSAERLKGVDSTLKIQPAKLEDSAVYLCATRTAYEQYFGPGTRLTVT.

About this clone itself: The sample has other DNA sequences that encode this CDR3 too. This chain uses TRBV6-6 with TRBJ2-7; D not certain. This CDR3 comprises 13 residues. V was shortened by 5 bases and J by 2 bases, with 10 bases between the two germline ends. Germline CDR1 and CDR2: MNHNY and SVGAGI (reference sequence). The chain's CDR3 is CASSPSGTYEQYF. The CDR3 region has the DNA TGTGCCAGCAGTCCAAGTGGTACCTACGAGCAGTACTTC.

The chain carries TRBV6-1 and TRBJ2-5, with 13 nucleotides matching TRBD2. The CDR3 is 17 residues long. V lost 4 bases, J lost 5 bases, and 10 bases stayed unmatched. Germline V lookup: CDR1 MNHNS, CDR2 SASEGT. Here the CDR3 reads CASSGLLAGGPHETQYF. The CDR3 nucleotides read TGTGCCAGCAGTGGTCTACTAGCGGGAGGGCCCCATGAGACCCAGTACTTC.

V is TRBV14 and J is TRBJ1-2, with 9 positions matching TRBD1. Germline V gene sequence: CDR1 SGHDN, CDR2 FVKESK. V lost 4 bases, J lost 5 bases, and 5 bases stayed unmatched. CDR3 length: 14 amino acids. The DNA for the CDR3 is TGTGCCAGCAGCCCGGCCGGGACAGGGTATGGCTACACCTTC. It is translated as CASSPAGTGYGYTF.

The chain recombines TRBV29-1 with TRBJ2-7, with 7 positions matching TRBD1. Germline V gene data show CDR1 as SQVTM and CDR2 as ANQGSEA. Trimming took 7 bases from V and 2 from J; bases not matched to a gene: 8. The CDR3 runs 13 residues. The CDR3 is CSALDRRAYEQYF. In nucleotides, the CDR3 is TGCAGCGCTTTGGACAGGCGAGCCTACGAGCAGTACTTC.